The 15 T cell receptor beta chains below come from one sample, sequenced in a study of blood T cell repertoires in COVID-19. Here immunoSEQ multiplex PCR was the method, and the copy in TCRdb shows in-frame clones only, minus some. The data contain 10,000 to 15,000 clones, around 82% of them singletons. Sequencing used peripheral blood. The receptors derive from a human donor in a cohort sampled during active COVID-19.

The chain couples TRBV18 to TRBJ1-1; tentatively, D is TRBD1 (5 bases). Germline assignment: CDR1 KGHSH and CDR2 LQKENI. The CDR3 consists of 14 residues. Trimming left V 1 base short and J 3 bases short, with 9 bases between. The CDR3 sequence: CASSPLRGDTEAFF. Written as DNA, the CDR3 is TGTGCCAGCTCACCACTTCGGGGGGACACTGAAGCTTTCTTT.

The V and J genes are TRBV10-3 and TRBJ2-3, with D unresolved. CDR1 and CDR2 from the germline V gene are ENHRY and SYGVKD. Trimming removed 5 bases from V and 1 base from J, with 13 bases in between. The CDR3 has 15 residues. The CDR3 sequence: CAISRGVYGTDTQYF. The CDR3 nucleotides read TGTGCCATCAGTAGAGGTGTATATGGCACAGATACGCAGTATTTT.

This clone came up a few times. The V and J genes are TRBV14 and TRBJ2-5, with D possibly being TRBD1 (6 bases). Germline V gene data show CDR1 as SGHDN and CDR2 as FVKESK. Between the trimmed V and J ends, which lost 4 bases and 1 base, there was a span of 16 bases. There are 16 residues in the CDR3. The CDR3 here is CASSPGRVGAQETQYF. In DNA, the CDR3 is TGTGCCAGCAGCCCCGGTCGGGTGGGGGCCCAAGAGACCCAGTACTTC.

Concerning this clone: A much more abundant neighbour one base away suggests this may be a read error. The chain is built from TRBV10-1 and TRBJ1-4; 7 bases are a match to TRBD1. Germline V gene lookup returns CDR1 WNHNN and CDR2 SYGVQD (reference sequence). The CDR3 extends over 14 amino acids. The CDR3 protein is CANSSGTAKEKLFF. The CDR3 nucleotides are TGCGCCAACAGTTCCGGGACAGCGAAGGAAAAACTGTTTTTT.

The chain recombines TRBV7-7 with TRBJ2-1, with D maybe TRBD2 (6 bases). The V end lost 5 bases, the J end lost 0 bases, and 8 bases lay between the germline ends. Germline loops: CDR1 SSHAT, CDR2 FNYEAQ (reference sequence). This CDR3 is built from 14 residues. The CDR3, as DNA: TGTGCCAGCAGCCGGGGGAGCTCCTACAATGAGCAGTTCTTC. Its translation is CASSRGSSYNEQFF.

This chain uses TRBV24-1 with TRBJ1-2, with TRBD1 matching over 7 bases. Germline CDR1 reads KGHDR; CDR2 reads SFDVKD. Trimming removed 6 bases from V and 8 bases from J; junction bases left unmatched: 11. The CDR3 runs to 14 residues. This CDR3 is CATSLTGREAGYTF. CDR3 DNA: TGTGCCACCAGTTTGACAGGGCGAGAGGCCGGCTACACCTTC.

As for this clone: Compared with germline, one end of the junction differs, possibly owing to a read error. V is TRBV7-7 and J is TRBJ2-1; D call uncertain. The length of the CDR3 is 13 residues. CDR1 SSHAT and CDR2 FNYEAQ come from the germline V gene (reference sequence). The CDR3 reads CASSLAQYNEQFF. In nucleotides, the CDR3 is TGTGCTAGCAGCTTAGCCCAGTACAATGAGCAGTTCTTC.

The rearrangement links TRBV7-9 to TRBJ2-5; TRBD1 agrees at 7 bases. The germline V gene encodes CDR1 SEHNR and CDR2 FQNEAQ (reference sequence). The CDR3 runs 16 residues. V shed 1 base and J 5 bases; nucleotides not matched to a gene: 10. Here the CDR3 reads CASSLGKTGSHETQYF. The CDR3 nucleotides are TGTGCCAGCAGCTTAGGAAAGACAGGGTCTCACGAGACCCAGTACTTC.

CDR3: CASSTGQGRTEAFF. CDR3 sequence (DNA): TGTGCCAGCAGCACCGGACAGGGACGAACTGAAGCTTTCTTT. The chain employs TRBV7-8 and TRBJ1-1, with 8 nucleotides matching TRBD1. J gave up 5 bases and V 5 bases, and 7 bases lay outside the gene matches. Germline V gives CDR1 SGHVS, CDR2 FQNEAQ. The CDR3 is made up of 14 amino acids.

This chain links TRBV27 with TRBJ2-2; 8 bases line up with TRBD2. V was clipped by 0 bases and J by 7 bases; unmatched bases: 4. The CDR3 is 15 amino acids. Per the germline V gene, CDR1 is MNHEY and CDR2 is SMNVEV (reference sequence). The DNA of the CDR3 is TGTGCCAGCAGTTTATCCGGGGGGGCTGGCGGGGAGCTGTTTTTT. This translates into CASSLSGGAGGELFF.

The chain combines TRBV15 with TRBJ1-2, with 7 bases identical to TRBD1. V shed 5 bases, J shed 4 bases, and the junction held 16 bases outside the gene matches. Germline V lookup: CDR1 LNHNV, CDR2 YYDKDF (reference sequence). This CDR3 contains 17 residues. The CDR3, as DNA: TGTGCCACCAGCGGAGTACCAGGACAGGCGTCTATCTATGGCTACACCTTC. Amino acids: CATSGVPGQASIYGYTF.

The chain is built from TRBV15 and TRBJ1-2; D is undetermined. V was cut by 1 base and J by 2 bases, with 14 bases left in between. The germline V gene encodes CDR1 LNHNV and CDR2 YYDKDF (reference sequence). CDR3 length equals 16 residues. In DNA form, the CDR3 reads TGTGCCACCAGCAGAGGAGGGTTAGGTGGGAACTATGGCTACACCTTC. Amino acid sequence: CATSRGGLGGNYGYTF.

The CDR3 here is CASSSTSGGVLSYNEQFF. CDR3 nucleotides: TGCGCCAGCAGCTCGACTAGCGGGGGGGTCCTATCCTACAATGAGCAGTTCTTC. The chain employs TRBV5-1 and TRBJ2-1, with TRBD2 identical over 14 bases. The CDR3 has 18 residues. V lost 3 bases and J lost 1; bases outside the gene matches: 6. Per the germline V gene, CDR1 is SGHRS and CDR2 is YFSETQ.

The chain is built from TRBV5-5 and TRBJ1-1, with TRBD1 matching over 8 bases. Germline CDR1 SGHKS, CDR2 YYEKEE (reference sequence). The V gene end was trimmed by 2 bases and the J gene end by 7 bases; junction bases not matched to a gene: 4. The CDR3 sequence is 13 residues long. Here the CDR3 DNA reads TGTGCCAGCAGCTTTGGGACAGGAGGTGAAGCTTTCTTT. It yields the protein CASSFGTGGEAFF.

The chain joins TRBV7-8 to TRBJ2-7; 12 bases align to TRBD2. The germline V gene has CDR1 SGHVS and CDR2 FQNEAQ. The CDR3 extends over 14 amino acids. After removal of 6 bases from V and 4 bases from J, the junction contained 4 bases not matched to a gene. CDR3 residues: CASSRTSGAYEQYF. For the CDR3, the DNA is TGTGCCAGCAGTCGGACTAGCGGGGCTTACGAGCAGTACTTC. The variable domain in full, with the rest retrieved from reference TRBV7-8 and TRBJ2-7, is GAGVSQSPRYKVAKRGQDVALRCDPISGHVSLFWYQQALGQGPEFLTYFQNEAQLDKSGLPSDRFFAERPEGSVSTLKIQRTQQEDSAVYLCASSRTSGAYEQYFGPGTRLTVT.